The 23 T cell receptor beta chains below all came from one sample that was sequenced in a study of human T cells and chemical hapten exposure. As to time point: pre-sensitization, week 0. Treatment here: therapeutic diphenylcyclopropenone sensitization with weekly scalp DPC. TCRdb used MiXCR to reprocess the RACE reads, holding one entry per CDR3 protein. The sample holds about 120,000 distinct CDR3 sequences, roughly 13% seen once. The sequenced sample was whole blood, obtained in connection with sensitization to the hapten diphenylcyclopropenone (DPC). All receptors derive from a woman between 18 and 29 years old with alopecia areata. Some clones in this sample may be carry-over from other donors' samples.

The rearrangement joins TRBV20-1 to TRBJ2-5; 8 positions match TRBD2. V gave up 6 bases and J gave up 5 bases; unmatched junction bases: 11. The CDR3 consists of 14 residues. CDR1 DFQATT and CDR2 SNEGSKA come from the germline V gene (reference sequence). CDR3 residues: CSASSISGAETQYF. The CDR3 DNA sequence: TGCAGTGCCTCATCTATTAGCGGGGCGGAGACCCAGTACTTC.

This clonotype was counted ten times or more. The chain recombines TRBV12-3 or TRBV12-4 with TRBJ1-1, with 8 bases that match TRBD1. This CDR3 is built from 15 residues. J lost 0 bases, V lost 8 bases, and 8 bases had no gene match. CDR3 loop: CASGTFRGLNTEAFF. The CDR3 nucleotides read TGTGCCAGCGGAACCTTCAGGGGGCTGAACACTGAAGCTTTCTTT.

CDR3 sequence: CASSPPDRLSYEQYF. In DNA form, the CDR3 reads TGTGCCAGCAGTCCACCGGACAGGTTATCCTACGAGCAGTACTTC. The chain combines TRBV28 with TRBJ2-7, with 7 bases lining up with TRBD1. Germline lookup yields CDR1 MDHEN and CDR2 SYDVKM. After removal of 5 bases from V and 1 base from J, the junction contained 8 bases not matched to a gene. The CDR3 consists of 15 residues.

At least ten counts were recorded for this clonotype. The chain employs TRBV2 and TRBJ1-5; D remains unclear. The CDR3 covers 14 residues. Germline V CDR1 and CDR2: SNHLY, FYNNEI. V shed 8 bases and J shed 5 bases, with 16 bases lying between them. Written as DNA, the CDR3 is TGTGCCAGCTCCAAAATGGCAGATTATCAGCCCCAGCATTTT. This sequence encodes CASSKMADYQPQHF.

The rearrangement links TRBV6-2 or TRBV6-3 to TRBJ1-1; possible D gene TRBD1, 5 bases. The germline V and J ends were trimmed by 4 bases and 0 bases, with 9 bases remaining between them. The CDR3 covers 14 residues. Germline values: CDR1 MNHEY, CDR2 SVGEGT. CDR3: CASSLGPLNTEAFF. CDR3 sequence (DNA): TGTGCCAGCAGTTTGGGACCTCTGAACACTGAAGCTTTCTTT.

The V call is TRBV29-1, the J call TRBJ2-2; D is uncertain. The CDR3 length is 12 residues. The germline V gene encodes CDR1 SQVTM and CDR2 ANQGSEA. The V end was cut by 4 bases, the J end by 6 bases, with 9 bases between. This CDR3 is CSVVGVAGELFF. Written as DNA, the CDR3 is TGCAGCGTTGTTGGGGTCGCCGGGGAGCTGTTTTTT.

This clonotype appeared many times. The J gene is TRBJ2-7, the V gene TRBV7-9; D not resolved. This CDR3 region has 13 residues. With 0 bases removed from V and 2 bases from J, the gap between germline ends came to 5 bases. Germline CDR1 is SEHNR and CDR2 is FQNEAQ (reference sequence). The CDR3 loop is CASSLASAYEQYF. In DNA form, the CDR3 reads TGTGCCAGCAGCTTAGCCAGCGCCTACGAGCAGTACTTC.

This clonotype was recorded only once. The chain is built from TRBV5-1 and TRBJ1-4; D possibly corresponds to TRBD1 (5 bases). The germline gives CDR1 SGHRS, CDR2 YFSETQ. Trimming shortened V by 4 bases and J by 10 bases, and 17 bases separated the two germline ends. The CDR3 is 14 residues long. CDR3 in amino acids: CASSPGTALGKLFF. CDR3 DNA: TGCGCCAGCAGCCCCGGGACGGCCTTGGGAAAACTGTTTTTT.

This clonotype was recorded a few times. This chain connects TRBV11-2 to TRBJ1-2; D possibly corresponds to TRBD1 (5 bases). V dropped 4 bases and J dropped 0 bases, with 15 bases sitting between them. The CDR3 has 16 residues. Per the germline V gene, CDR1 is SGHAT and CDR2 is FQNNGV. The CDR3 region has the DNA TGTGCCAGCAGCTGGACGTCAGGGTCGGCTAACTATGGCTACACCTTC. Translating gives CASSWTSGSANYGYTF.

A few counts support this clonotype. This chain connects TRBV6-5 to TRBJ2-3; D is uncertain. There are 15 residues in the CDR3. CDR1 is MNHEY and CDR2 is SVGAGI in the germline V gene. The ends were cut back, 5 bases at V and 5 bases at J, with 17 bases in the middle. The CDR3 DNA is TGTGCCAGCAGTCCCTCTATGGGTCTAGGAGATACGCAGTATTTT. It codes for CASSPSMGLGDTQYF.

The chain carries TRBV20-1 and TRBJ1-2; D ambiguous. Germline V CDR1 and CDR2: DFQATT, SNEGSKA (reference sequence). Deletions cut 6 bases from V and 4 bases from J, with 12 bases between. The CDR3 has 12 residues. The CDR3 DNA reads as TGCAGTGCCAGGAAGGGAATCTATGGCTACACCTTC. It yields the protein CSARKGIYGYTF.

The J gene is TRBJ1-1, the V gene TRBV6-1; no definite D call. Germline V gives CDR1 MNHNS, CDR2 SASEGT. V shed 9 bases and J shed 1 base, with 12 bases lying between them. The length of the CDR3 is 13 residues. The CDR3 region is CASSDGTNTEAFF. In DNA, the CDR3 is TGTGCCAGTTCGGACGGAACGAACACTGAAGCTTTCTTT.

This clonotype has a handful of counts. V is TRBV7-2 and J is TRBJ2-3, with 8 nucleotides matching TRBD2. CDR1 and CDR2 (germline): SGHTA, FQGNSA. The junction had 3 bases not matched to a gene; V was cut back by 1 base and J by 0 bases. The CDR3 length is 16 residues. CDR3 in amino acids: CASSLVAGFSTDTQYF. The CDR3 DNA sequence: TGTGCCAGCAGCTTAGTAGCGGGGTTTAGCACAGATACGCAGTATTTT.

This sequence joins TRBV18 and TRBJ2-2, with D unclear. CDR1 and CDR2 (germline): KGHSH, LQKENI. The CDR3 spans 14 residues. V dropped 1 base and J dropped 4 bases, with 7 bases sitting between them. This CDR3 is CASSPREGTGELFF. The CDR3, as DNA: TGTGCCAGCTCACCACGGGAAGGCACCGGGGAGCTGTTTTTT.

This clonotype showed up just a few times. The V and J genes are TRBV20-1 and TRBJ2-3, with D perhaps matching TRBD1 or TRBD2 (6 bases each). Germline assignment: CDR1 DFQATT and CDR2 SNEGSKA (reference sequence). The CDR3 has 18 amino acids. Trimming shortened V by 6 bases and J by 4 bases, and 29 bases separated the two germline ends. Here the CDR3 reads CSAEANAAGGGVADTQYF. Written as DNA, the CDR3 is TGCAGTGCAGAAGCCAACGCGGCTGGGGGCGGGGTTGCAGATACGCAGTATTTT.

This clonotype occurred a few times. CDR3 sequence reads: CSVENYAGLGGNQPQHF. Here the CDR3 DNA reads TGCAGCGTTGAAAATTATGCAGGCCTGGGGGGAAATCAGCCCCAGCATTTT. The gene calls are TRBV29-1 and TRBJ1-5; tentative D call: TRBD1 (5 bases). The V gene lost 2 bases and the J gene lost 4 bases, with 21 bases spanning the gap. Germline V lookup: CDR1 SQVTM, CDR2 ANQGSEA. The CDR3 totals 17 residues.

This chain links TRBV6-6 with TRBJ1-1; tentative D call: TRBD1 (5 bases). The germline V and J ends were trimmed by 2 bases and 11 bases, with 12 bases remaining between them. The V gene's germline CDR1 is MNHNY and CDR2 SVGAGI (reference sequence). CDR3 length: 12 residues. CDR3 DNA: TGTGCCAGCAGTTACGAGGGGAACAGGGCTTTCTTT. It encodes CASSYEGNRAFF.

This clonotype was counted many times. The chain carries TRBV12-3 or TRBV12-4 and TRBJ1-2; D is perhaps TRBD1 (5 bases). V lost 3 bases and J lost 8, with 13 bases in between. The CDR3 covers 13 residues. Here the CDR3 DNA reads TGTGCCAGCAGTTTGGGGGAGAATTGGGGCTACACCTTC. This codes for CASSLGENWGYTF.

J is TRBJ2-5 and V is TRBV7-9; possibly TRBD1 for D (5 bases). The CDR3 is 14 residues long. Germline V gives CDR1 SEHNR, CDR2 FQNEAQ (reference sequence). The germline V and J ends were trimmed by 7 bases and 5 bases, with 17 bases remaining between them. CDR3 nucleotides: TGTGCCAGCACCCCACCCAGGGAAATCGAGACCCAGTACTTC. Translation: CASTPPREIETQYF.

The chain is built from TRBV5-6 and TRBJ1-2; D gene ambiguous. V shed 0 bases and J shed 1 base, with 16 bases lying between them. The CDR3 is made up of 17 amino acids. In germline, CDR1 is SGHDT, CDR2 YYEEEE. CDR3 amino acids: CASSLADLGRVNYGYTF. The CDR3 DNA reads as TGTGCCAGCAGCTTGGCCGACCTTGGACGGGTTAACTATGGCTACACCTTC.

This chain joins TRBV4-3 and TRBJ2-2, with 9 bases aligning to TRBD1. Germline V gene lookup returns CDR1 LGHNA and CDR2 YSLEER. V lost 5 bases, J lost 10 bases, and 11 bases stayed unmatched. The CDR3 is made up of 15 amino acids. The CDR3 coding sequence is TGCGCCAGCAGCTACCGCCGGGACAGGGCTAAGGAGCTGTTTTTT. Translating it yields CASSYRRDRAKELFF.

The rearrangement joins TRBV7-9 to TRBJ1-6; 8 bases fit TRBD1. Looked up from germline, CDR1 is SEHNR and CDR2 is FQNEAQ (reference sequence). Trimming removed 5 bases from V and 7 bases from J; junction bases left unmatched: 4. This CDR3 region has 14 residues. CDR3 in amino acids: CASSLTGANSPLHF. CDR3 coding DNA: TGTGCCAGCAGCCTGACAGGGGCGAATTCACCCCTCCACTTT.

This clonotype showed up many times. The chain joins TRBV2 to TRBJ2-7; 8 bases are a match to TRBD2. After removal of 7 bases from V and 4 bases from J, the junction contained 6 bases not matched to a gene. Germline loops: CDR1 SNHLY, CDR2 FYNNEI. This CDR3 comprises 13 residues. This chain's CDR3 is CASTDSGTYEQYF. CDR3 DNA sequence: TGTGCCAGCACCGATAGCGGGACGTACGAGCAGTACTTC.